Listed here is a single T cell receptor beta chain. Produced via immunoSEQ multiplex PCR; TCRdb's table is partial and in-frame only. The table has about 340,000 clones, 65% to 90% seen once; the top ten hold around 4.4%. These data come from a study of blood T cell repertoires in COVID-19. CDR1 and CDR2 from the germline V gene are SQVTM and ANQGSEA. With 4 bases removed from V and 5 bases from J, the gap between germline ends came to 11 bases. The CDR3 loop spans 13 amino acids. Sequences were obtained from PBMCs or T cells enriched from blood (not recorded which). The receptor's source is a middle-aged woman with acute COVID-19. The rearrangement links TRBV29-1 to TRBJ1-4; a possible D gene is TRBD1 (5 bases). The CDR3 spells CSVGNRGNEKLFF. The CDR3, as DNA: TGCAGCGTTGGGAACCGGGGGAATGAAAAACTGTTTTTT. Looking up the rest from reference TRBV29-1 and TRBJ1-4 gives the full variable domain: SAVISQKPSRDICQRGTSLTIQCQVDSQVTMMFWYRQQPGQSLTLIATANQGSEATYESGFVIDKFPISRPNLTFSTLTVSNMSPEDSSIYLCSVGNRGNEKLFFGSGTQLSVL.